This entry lists 17 T cell receptor beta chains sequenced from one sample in a study of blood T cell repertoires in COVID-19. Profiled with immunoSEQ multiplex PCR; TCRdb holds only in-frame clones, not every one. The sample has about 190,000 clones; around nine tenths are singletons. Sequenced sample: peripheral blood. The receptors come from a woman aged 40 to 49 who had recovered from COVID-19.

V gene TRBV29-1 combines with J gene TRBJ1-1; D is unresolved. This CDR3 comprises 12 residues. V gave up 2 bases and J gave up 9 bases, with 13 bases separating them. CDR1 and CDR2 (germline): SQVTM, ANQGSEA. The CDR3 here is CSVETQDQKAFF. CDR3 bases: TGCAGCGTTGAAACCCAGGATCAAAAAGCTTTCTTT.

V is TRBV12-3 or TRBV12-4 and J is TRBJ2-4, with 8 bases aligning to TRBD1. V was pared by 10 bases and J by 5 bases, with 7 bases of the junction left unmatched. This CDR3 contains 13 residues. The CDR3, as DNA: TGTGCCACCTCCGGGACAGGTCAAAACATTCAGTACTTC. This gives the protein CATSGTGQNIQYF.

The chain uses TRBV7-3 and TRBJ2-7; 7 nucleotides align to TRBD2. This CDR3 is 13 amino acids long. Per germline, CDR1 SGHTA and CDR2 FQGTGA. Trimming cost V 4 bases and J 4 bases; bases outside gene matches: 4. The CDR3 loop reads CASSSTGGYEQYF. The CDR3 region has the DNA TGTGCCAGCAGCTCTACGGGGGGATACGAGCAGTACTTC.

The CDR3 sequence: CAGLAGASYNEQFF. The CDR3 nucleotides read TGTGCTGGACTAGCGGGGGCGTCCTACAATGAGCAGTTCTTC. The genes are TRBV21-1 and TRBJ2-1; TRBD2, the table's D call, lacks a check against the DNA. TRBV21-1 is designated a pseudogene. The CDR3 is made up of 14 amino acids.

DNA for the CDR3: TGTGCCAGCAGCAGGGGGCAGTCCGGGGAGCTGTTTTTT. It specifies CASSRGQSGELFF. The chain couples TRBV6-5 to TRBJ2-2; 8 nucleotides align to TRBD1. Germline V lookup: CDR1 MNHEY, CDR2 SVGAGI. Germline trimming cut 6 bases from V and 6 bases from J; bases unmatched to any gene: 3. The CDR3 is 13 amino acids.

The genes are TRBV5-4 and TRBJ2-1, with 11 bases matching TRBD2. This CDR3 spans 15 amino acids. Germline lookup yields CDR1 SGHNT and CDR2 YYREEE (reference sequence). The V segment lost 4 bases and the J segment 5 bases; nucleotides outside the gene matches: 5. The CDR3 loop reads CASSRRLAGNNEQFF. The DNA of the CDR3 is TGTGCCAGCAGCCGCAGACTAGCGGGAAACAATGAGCAGTTCTTC.

This chain joins TRBV2 and TRBJ2-7, with a possible D match to TRBD2 (6 bases). Trimming stripped 7 bases from V and 0 bases from J, with 13 bases between. This CDR3 spans 14 amino acids. The germline gives CDR1 SNHLY, CDR2 FYNNEI. The CDR3 loop reads CASMEGPSSYEQYF. CDR3 in DNA: TGTGCCAGCATGGAGGGCCCGAGCTCCTACGAGCAGTACTTC.

This chain connects TRBV18 to TRBJ2-3, with 7 bases matching TRBD2. The CDR3 extends over 14 amino acids. Germline CDR1 reads KGHSH; CDR2 reads LQKENI. V was pared by 3 bases and J by 3 bases, with 3 bases of the junction left unmatched. CDR3 coding DNA: TGTGCCAGCTCACCGGTGCGGGAGACAGATACGCAGTATTTT. This gives the protein CASSPVRETDTQYF. The full variable domain, its missing parts supplied by reference TRBV18 and TRBJ2-3, is NAGVMQNPRHLVRRRGQEARLRCSPMKGHSHVYWYRQLPEEGLKFMVYLQKENIIDESGMPKERFSAEFPKEGPSILRIQQVVRGDSAAYFCASSPVRETDTQYFGPGTRLTVL.

The chain carries TRBV29-1 and TRBJ2-1, with 11 bases matching TRBD2. CDR3 length: 16 residues. CDR1 is SQVTM and CDR2 is ANQGSEA in the germline V gene. Trimming removed 3 bases from V and 0 bases from J; junction bases left unmatched: 4. The CDR3 loop reads CSVDGTSGHSYNEQFF. The CDR3 DNA sequence: TGCAGCGTTGATGGGACTAGCGGCCACTCCTACAATGAGCAGTTCTTC.

This chain connects TRBV19 to TRBJ2-7, with unresolved D. With 3 bases removed from V and 2 bases from J, the gap between germline ends came to 8 bases. Germline V lookup: CDR1 LNHDA, CDR2 SQIVND (reference sequence). CDR3 length: 13 residues. In nucleotides, the CDR3 is TGTGCCAGTAGTATTCAGGAAGCCTACGAGCAGTACTTC. It codes for CASSIQEAYEQYF. The full variable domain, with the rest looked up from reference TRBV19 and TRBJ2-7, is DGGITQSPKYLFRKEGQNVTLSCEQNLNHDAMYWYRQDPGQGLRLIYYSQIVNDFQKGDIAEGYSVSREKKESFPLTVTSAQKNPTAFYLCASSIQEAYEQYFGPGTRLTVT.

The rearrangement joins TRBV6-5 to TRBJ1-1, with TRBD1 matching over 8 bases. The V gene's germline CDR1 is MNHEY and CDR2 SVGAGI. The CDR3 consists of 13 residues. V lost 5 bases, J lost 7 bases, and 6 bases stayed unmatched. The CDR3 nucleotides are TGTGCCAGCAGTCTTCGGACAGGGAGTGAAGCTTTCTTT. It is translated as CASSLRTGSEAFF.

The DNA of the CDR3 is TGTGCCAGCAGCGGGGGACGGGGGGCTAATGAAAAACTGTTTTTT. Its protein product is CASSGGRGANEKLFF. The chain has TRBV7-8 and TRBJ1-4, with a weak D call TRBD1 (5 bases). Germline V lookup: CDR1 SGHVS, CDR2 FQNEAQ. The CDR3 length is 15 residues. The ends were cut back, 5 bases at V and 3 bases at J, with 13 bases in the middle.

The chain carries TRBV4-1 and TRBJ2-1; D is perhaps TRBD2 (6 bases). The germline V gene has CDR1 MGHRA and CDR2 YSYEKL. The CDR3 loop spans 16 amino acids. V was clipped by 0 bases and J by 9 bases, with 18 bases between them. The CDR3 loop is CASSQDPSARGSEQFF. The CDR3 nucleotides read TGCGCCAGCAGCCAAGATCCTAGCGCCCGAGGAAGTGAGCAGTTCTTC.

The chain employs TRBV2 and TRBJ1-5, with D tentatively TRBD1 (6 bases). The CDR3 sequence is 13 residues long. CDR1 is SNHLY, CDR2 FYNNEI, per germline. The V end was cut by 6 bases, the J end by 3 bases, with 9 bases between. The CDR3 region has the DNA TGTGCCAGCAGAGGGGGTTTCAATCAGCCCCAGCATTTT. The encoded protein is CASRGGFNQPQHF.

The chain couples TRBV7-6 to TRBJ1-2; TRBD1 agrees at 7 bases. This CDR3 has 15 amino acids. Germline trimming cut 5 bases from V and 4 bases from J; bases unmatched to any gene: 10. Looked up from germline, CDR1 is SGHVS and CDR2 is FNYEAQ. CDR3 residues: CASSAGQSGSYGYTF. CDR3 DNA sequence: TGTGCCAGCAGCGCGGGACAGAGTGGTAGCTATGGCTACACCTTC.

The chain couples TRBV6-6 to TRBJ2-7; 11 bases line up with TRBD1. The CDR3 has 16 residues. Trimming removed 2 bases from V and 0 bases from J; junction bases left unmatched: 3. Germline CDR1 reads MNHNY; CDR2 reads SVGAGI (reference sequence). CDR3 bases: TGTGCCAGCAGTTACGGGACAGGGGGGGTCTCCTACGAGCAGTACTTC. It codes for CASSYGTGGVSYEQYF.

This sequence joins TRBV6-5 and TRBJ2-2; 7 bases line up with TRBD2. V was pared by 8 bases and J by 2 bases, with 2 bases of the junction left unmatched. CDR1 and CDR2 from the germline V gene are MNHEY and SVGAGI. The CDR3 has 13 amino acids. The CDR3 coding sequence is TGTGCCAGCGGACTAGTAAACACCGGGGAGCTGTTTTTT. Residues: CASGLVNTGELFF.